The clone carrying this T cell receptor (beta chain) was detected a few times. Antigen: not known. One end of the junction fails to match germline, which may point to a read error. This CDR3 is built from 13 residues. The germline CDR1 and CDR2 sequences are DFQATT and SNEGSKA (reference sequence). RNA was extracted from bulk tissue without any cell sorting. Chemotherapy-naive patients with new lung cancer underwent thoracic surgery in China, August–November 2014. A modified ARM-PCR protocol with three rounds of nested PCR amplified TCRbeta. From the multiplex PCR reads, TCRdb called clonotypes with MiXCR, one entry per CDR3 protein. This table holds 60,000 to 85,000 distinct CDR3 sequences, roughly 80% found once. This sample was included in a study of tumor and adjacent non-tumor tissue in lung cancer. At the level of the study: Histology: about twelve adenocarcinoma, 2 squamous cell carcinoma, 1 small cell lung cancer.

The study, taken as a whole, reports: In normal lung, the top 100 clones were significantly more dominant than in tumor.

Sample: lung tumor tissue. The V gene is TRBV20-1, the J gene TRBJ2-7; TRBD1 might be the D (7 bases). This receptor was identified in a woman aged 45 to 65 with non-small cell lung cancer. The CDR3 nucleotides are TGCAACGGGGTAGGAGGGGGCAAAAGTGAGCAGTATTTC. Its protein product is CNGVGGGKSEQYF.